Shown below are 29 T cell receptor beta chains from a single sample sequenced in a study of blood T cell repertoires in COVID-19. The data were produced by immunoSEQ multiplex PCR, yet TCRdb's version contains in-frame clones alone and is incomplete. The sample lists 300,000 or so clones; approximately 86% were seen once. The sample taken for sequencing was PBMCs or T cells enriched from blood (not recorded which). All receptors come from a woman aged 40 to 50 with acute COVID-19.

This clone was counted only a few times. The V gene is TRBV27, the J gene TRBJ2-7; possible D gene TRBD1, 6 bases. This CDR3 spans 14 amino acids. The germline V gene encodes CDR1 MNHEY and CDR2 SMNVEV (reference sequence). V gave up 3 bases and J gave up 5 bases, with 14 bases separating them. The CDR3 spells CASSLDSLGNEQYF. CDR3 in DNA: TGTGCCAGCAGTTTGGACAGTCTAGGGAACGAGCAGTACTTC.

This chain connects TRBV19 to TRBJ1-5, with no clear D. V was cut by 6 bases and J by 6 bases, with 9 bases left in between. The CDR3 is 12 residues long. Germline CDR1 LNHDA, CDR2 SQIVND (reference sequence). The CDR3 loop reads CASSGVVQPQHF. In DNA, the CDR3 is TGTGCCAGTAGCGGGGTCGTTCAGCCCCAGCATTTT.

This clone has more than one count but fewer than ten. The V gene is TRBV18, the J gene TRBJ2-7; TRBD2 aligns across 10 bases. Trimming cost V 4 bases and J 0 bases; bases outside gene matches: 6. This CDR3 spans 16 amino acids. In germline, CDR1 is KGHSH, CDR2 LQKENI. The CDR3 sequence: CASSRLAGLSSYEQYF. DNA for the CDR3: TGTGCCAGCTCACGACTAGCGGGTTTGAGCTCCTACGAGCAGTACTTC.

On this clone itself: One end of the junction varies from germline; a read error may be responsible. The rearrangement links TRBV19 to TRBJ1-5, with D possibly matching TRBD1 (6 bases). The V gene's germline CDR1 is LNHDA and CDR2 SQIVND (reference sequence). The CDR3 has 15 residues. DNA of the CDR3: TGTGCCAGTCGTATTTTGGGGGGGCCCCATCAGCCCCAGCATTTT. Its protein is CASRILGGPHQPQHF.

This sequence joins TRBV6-5 and TRBJ1-2, with 8 bases aligning to TRBD1. The CDR3 totals 13 residues. The V gene's germline CDR1 is MNHEY and CDR2 SVGAGI. Losses at the gene ends were 10 bases for V and 3 bases for J; bases not matched to a gene: 7. The CDR3 region has the DNA TGTGCCACCTACAGGGGGGTCGACTATGGCTACACCTTC. Translation gives CATYRGVDYGYTF.

Remarks on this clone: Other DNA sequences in the sample encode the same CDR3. V and J are TRBV10-3 and TRBJ1-4, with 9 bases lining up with TRBD1. Germline V CDR1 and CDR2: ENHRY, SYGVKD. Losses at the gene ends were 6 bases for V and 4 bases for J; bases not matched to a gene: 3. The CDR3 consists of 14 residues. The CDR3 loop is CAIRGTGNNEKLFF. DNA of the CDR3: TGTGCCATCAGGGGGACAGGGAATAATGAAAAACTGTTTTTT.

This chain connects TRBV7-9 to TRBJ1-2; TRBD1 agrees at 8 bases. CDR1 SEHNR and CDR2 FQNEAQ come from the germline V gene (reference sequence). The trim removed 5 bases at V and 6 bases at J, leaving 11 bases unmatched. The CDR3 consists of 15 residues. In DNA, the CDR3 is TGTGCCAGCAGCGCTTCAGGCAGGGGGCAGGATGGCTACACCTTC. It is translated as CASSASGRGQDGYTF.

The chain links TRBV27 to TRBJ2-3, with TRBD2 identical over 9 bases. This CDR3 comprises 16 residues. The V segment lost 2 bases and the J segment 0 bases; nucleotides outside the gene matches: 3. CDR1 is MNHEY, CDR2 SMNVEV, per germline (reference sequence). The CDR3 sequence: CASSLKAGGSTDTQYF. The CDR3, as DNA: TGTGCCAGCAGTTTAAAAGCGGGAGGTAGCACAGATACGCAGTATTTT.

The chain links TRBV18 to TRBJ2-2; D unresolved. The length of the CDR3 is 13 residues. The germline V gene encodes CDR1 KGHSH and CDR2 LQKENI. With 2 bases removed from V and 3 bases from J, the gap between germline ends came to 4 bases. The CDR3 coding sequence is TGTGCCAGCTCACCAGAGGACACCGGGGAGCTGTTTTTT. Amino acids: CASSPEDTGELFF.

The rearrangement links TRBV7-2 to TRBJ1-2; 12 bases are shared with TRBD1. In germline, CDR1 is SGHTA, CDR2 FQGNSA. After removal of 1 base from V and 6 bases from J, the junction contained 3 bases not matched to a gene. This CDR3 is built from 15 residues. CDR3 sequence: CASSLGGQGANGYTF. The CDR3 bases are TGTGCCAGCAGCTTAGGGGGACAGGGGGCGAATGGCTACACCTTC.

The chain uses TRBV29-1 and TRBJ1-2; D ambiguous. This CDR3 comprises 13 residues. Germline values: CDR1 SQVTM, CDR2 ANQGSEA. V lost 0 bases to trimming and J lost 7 bases, with 12 bases between them. CDR3 in amino acids: CSVEDWADVGYTF. CDR3 bases: TGCAGCGTTGAAGATTGGGCAGACGTTGGCTACACCTTC.

This chain uses TRBV19 with TRBJ1-2; the D gene is possibly TRBD1 (6 bases). This CDR3 is 14 amino acids long. Germline assignment: CDR1 LNHDA and CDR2 SQIVND (reference sequence). V lost 4 bases and J 5 bases, leaving 14 bases between the germline ends. CDR3 residues: CASSTVQGRYGYTF. As DNA, the CDR3 is TGTGCCAGTAGTACAGTCCAGGGGCGTTATGGCTACACCTTC.

This rearrangement joins TRBV5-1 to TRBJ2-2, with 10 bases matching TRBD2. V trimming: 4 bases; J trimming: 0 bases; junction bases outside the gene matches: 3. CDR1 and CDR2 from the germline V gene are SGHRS and YFSETQ. The CDR3 is made up of 16 amino acids. The CDR3: CASSTGLATNTGELFF. The CDR3 bases are TGCGCCAGCAGCACGGGACTAGCGACGAACACCGGGGAGCTGTTTTTT. The full variable domain, in which reference TRBV5-1 and TRBJ2-2 provide the parts outside the CDR3, is KAGVTQTPRYLIKTRGQQVTLSCSPISGHRSVSWYQQTPGQGLQFLFEYFSETQRNKGNFPGRFSGRQFSNSRSEMNVSTLELGDSALYLCASSTGLATNTGELFFGEGSRLTVL.

J is TRBJ1-4 and V is TRBV3-1 (or the pseudogene TRBV3-2); possible D gene TRBD1, 5 bases. The CDR3 length is 17 residues. The V end lost 4 bases, the J end lost 0 bases, and 15 bases lay between the germline ends. CDR1 is LGHDT and CDR2 is YNNKEL in the germline V gene (reference sequence). Written as DNA, the CDR3 is TGTGCCAGCAGCCGTCAGGGTCAGAAAGCAACTAATGAAAAACTGTTTTTT. Its translation: CASSRQGQKATNEKLFF.

The rearrangement links TRBV7-2 to TRBJ2-2; 9 nucleotides agree with TRBD1. The CDR3 totals 16 residues. J lost 4 bases, V lost 7 bases, and 10 bases had no gene match. From germline, CDR1 is SGHTA and CDR2 FQGNSA. For the CDR3, the DNA is TGTGCCAGCACCCTCCGGACAGGGGCCATCACCGGGGAGCTGTTTTTT. Translated, it gives CASTLRTGAITGELFF.

The chain is built from TRBV20-1 and TRBJ2-3; the match to TRBD2 covers 11 bases. This CDR3 comprises 16 residues. CDR1 and CDR2 (germline): DFQATT, SNEGSKA (reference sequence). J was trimmed by 4 bases and V by 3 bases; bases with no gene match: 9. Written as DNA, the CDR3 is TGCAGTGCTAGTGCCCGGCTAGCGGGGGGCCCAGATACGCAGTATTTT. Its protein product is CSASARLAGGPDTQYF.

This chain connects TRBV7-9 to TRBJ1-2; D is perhaps TRBD1 (6 bases). CDR1 is SEHNR, CDR2 FQNEAQ, per germline (reference sequence). The length of the CDR3 is 16 residues. V gave up 1 base and J gave up 4 bases, with 16 bases separating them. CDR3 amino acids: CASSLDGNREIYGYTF. The CDR3 coding sequence is TGTGCCAGCAGCTTAGATGGAAACAGGGAGATCTATGGCTACACCTTC.

This chain joins TRBV2 and TRBJ2-5, with TRBD1 matching 7 bases. The CDR3 extends over 15 amino acids. The V segment lost 6 bases and the J segment 1 base; nucleotides outside the gene matches: 8. CDR1 and CDR2 (germline): SNHLY, FYNNEI. The CDR3 loop is CASSYGTAPQETQYF. CDR3 DNA sequence: TGTGCCAGCAGCTACGGGACAGCCCCCCAAGAGACCCAGTACTTC. The variable domain in full, with the rest retrieved from reference TRBV2 and TRBJ2-5, is EPEVTQTPSHQVTQMGQEVILRCVPISNHLYFYWYRQILGQKVEFLVSFYNNEISEKSEIFDDQFSVERPDGSNFTLKIRSTKLEDSAMYFCASSYGTAPQETQYFGPGTRLLVL.

The chain employs TRBV6-5 and TRBJ1-4; D possibly corresponds to TRBD1 (6 bases). Germline assignment: CDR1 MNHEY and CDR2 SVGAGI. The V end lost 6 bases, the J end lost 6 bases, and 14 bases lay between the germline ends. This CDR3 is built from 14 residues. The CDR3 region is CASSPGVMDEKLFF. The CDR3 coding sequence is TGTGCCAGCAGCCCAGGGGTCATGGATGAAAAACTGTTTTTT.

The gene calls are TRBV15 and TRBJ2-7; 7 bases line up with TRBD1. The germline V gene has CDR1 LNHNV and CDR2 YYDKDF (reference sequence). Trimming took 5 bases from V and 6 from J; bases not matched to a gene: 7. This CDR3 has 13 amino acids. The CDR3 sequence: CATSRGQTGEQYF. The CDR3 region has the DNA TGTGCCACCAGCCGGGGACAGACGGGCGAGCAGTACTTC.

This clone was detected only a few times. The chain combines TRBV7-2 with TRBJ1-5; D ambiguous. Germline-derived CDR1 and CDR2 are SGHTA and FQGNSA. Trimming removed 3 bases from V and 7 bases from J, with 13 bases in between. This CDR3 is 14 amino acids long. The CDR3 loop is CASSFGSPGQPQHF. The CDR3 bases are TGTGCCAGCAGCTTTGGTTCCCCGGGGCAGCCCCAGCATTTT.

The J gene is TRBJ1-2, the V gene TRBV4-3; the D is unclear. The CDR3 loop spans 18 amino acids. The V gene lost 1 base and the J gene lost 0 bases, with 18 bases spanning the gap. Germline loops: CDR1 LGHNA, CDR2 YSLEER. CDR3 bases: TGCGCCAGCAGCCAAGGCCATTCCGGGTCCCAAGCTAACTATGGCTACACCTTC. Residues: CASSQGHSGSQANYGYTF.

The chain couples TRBV6-1 to TRBJ2-5; D may be TRBD1 (6 bases). Trimming left V 2 bases short and J 2 bases short, with 9 bases between. Germline V gene lookup returns CDR1 MNHNS and CDR2 SASEGT. The CDR3 has 14 amino acids. This CDR3 is CASSEHRAQETQYF. The CDR3 DNA reads TGTGCCAGCAGTGAACACAGGGCACAAGAGACCCAGTACTTC.

The chain employs TRBV6-4 and TRBJ2-3, with 15 bases that match TRBD2. Germline loops: CDR1 MRHNA, CDR2 SNTAGT. The junction had 7 bases not matched to a gene; V was cut back by 3 bases and J by 0 bases. The CDR3 length is 19 residues. CDR3 protein: CASSERGLAGGPSTDTQYF. DNA of the CDR3: TGTGCCAGCAGTGAAAGGGGACTAGCGGGAGGCCCTAGCACAGATACGCAGTATTTT.

The chain links TRBV4-2 to TRBJ2-7; tentative D call: TRBD1 (6 bases). Trimming took 4 bases from V and 3 from J, leaving 13 bases between them. The germline gives CDR1 LGHNA, CDR2 YNFKEQ. The CDR3 totals 14 residues. The DNA of the CDR3 is TGTGCCAGCAGCCGGACAGTCGAAGGCTACGAGCAGTACTTC. This codes for CASSRTVEGYEQYF.

The V gene is TRBV27, the J gene TRBJ2-7; D uncertain. This CDR3 has 15 residues. Germline-derived CDR1 and CDR2 are MNHEY and SMNVEV (reference sequence). Trimming cost V 0 bases and J 2 bases, with 11 bases left between them. The CDR3 loop is CASSLSVERTYEQYF. For the CDR3, the DNA is TGTGCCAGCAGTTTATCCGTAGAGCGAACCTACGAGCAGTACTTC.

V usage is TRBV3-1 (or the pseudogene TRBV3-2) and J usage is TRBJ1-2, with 7 positions matching TRBD1. Germline V gene data show CDR1 as LGHDT and CDR2 as YNNKEL (reference sequence). The CDR3 extends over 13 amino acids. J lost 4 bases, V lost 4 bases, and 3 bases had no gene match. CDR3 protein: CASSLDRAYGYTF. The DNA of the CDR3 is TGTGCCAGCAGCCTAGACAGGGCCTATGGCTACACCTTC.

This rearrangement joins TRBV18 to TRBJ1-3; D is possibly TRBD1 (5 bases). Germline V gene data show CDR1 as KGHSH and CDR2 as LQKENI. The CDR3 loop spans 15 amino acids. V was pared by 1 base and J by 4 bases, with 11 bases between. CDR3 coding DNA: TGTGCCAGCTCACCACAAGGCAGGGAAGGAAACACCATATATTTT. Protein: CASSPQGREGNTIYF.

This chain joins TRBV19 and TRBJ1-2; no reliable D call. V lost 6 bases and J 1 base, leaving 12 bases between the germline ends. The CDR3 covers 14 residues. Per the germline V gene, CDR1 is LNHDA and CDR2 is SQIVND (reference sequence). This chain's CDR3 is CASSPNRVNYGYTF. CDR3 nucleotides: TGTGCCAGTAGCCCGAATCGAGTTAACTATGGCTACACCTTC.